The rows below give T cell receptor beta chains drawn from one sample of a study of blood T cell repertoires in COVID-19. Generated by immunoSEQ multiplex PCR, the TCRdb table keeps only in-frame clones and is missing some. This table holds around 94,000 clones, 87% found once. The sequenced sample was peripheral blood. These receptors originate from a woman between 45 and 65 years old with COVID-19, enrolled during active disease. Each CDR3 is given with its conserved first and last residue. Each record gives: D gene, clone size, J gene, V gene, CDR3 DNA, CDR3 protein. A D gene is named only where the DNA matches it firmly. Only some rows state a clone size, as once, few, many or a class for expanded clones.

. | . | TRBJ2-1 | TRBV5-6 | TGTGCCAGCAGCGTGGGACGGGGGAAGTTCTTC | CASSVGRGKFF
TRBD2 | once | TRBJ2-1 | TRBV18 | TGTGCCAGCTCACCAGACCGGGGGGCCTACAATGAGCAGTTCTTC | CASSPDRGAYNEQFF
. | . | TRBJ1-6 | TRBV14 | TGTGCCAGCAGCCAAGTGGAGGGACGTTCACCCCTCCACTTT | CASSQVEGRSPLHF
. | . | TRBJ2-3 | TRBV5-4 | TGTGCCAGCAGCTTTAGGGAGGGCACAGATACGCAGTATTTT | CASSFREGTDTQYF
. | . | TRBJ1-2 | TRBV7-6 | TGTGCCAGCAGCCCCGGGTTGGGGCGCGGATCGGGCTACACCTTC | CASSPGLGRGSGYTF
TRBD1 | . | TRBJ1-5 | TRBV2 | TGTGCCAGCAGTGCCGGGACAGGGAGCAATCAGCCCCAGCATTTT | CASSAGTGSNQPQHF
. | . | TRBJ1-5 | TRBV30 | TGTGCCTGGAGTCAGACAGGAAATCAGCCCCAGCATTTT | CAWSQTGNQPQHF
. | . | TRBJ2-2 | TRBV3-1/TRBV3-2 | TGTGCCAGCAGCTCCCGGACACTGTCGAACACCGGGGAGCTGTTTTTT | CASSSRTLSNTGELFF
. | . | TRBJ1-4 | TRBV5-1 | TGCGCCAGCAGCTTGTGGGGGGTTGATAATGAAAAACTGTTTTTT | CASSLWGVDNEKLFF
. | . | TRBJ1-3 | TRBV9 | TGTGCCAGCAGCGTAGACGCGAACTCTGGAAACACCATATATTTT | CASSVDANSGNTIYF
. | . | TRBJ1-6 | TRBV3-1/TRBV3-2 | TGTGCCAGCAGCCAAGATGGGGGCATCGCTAATTCACCCCTCCACTTT | CASSQDGGIANSPLHF
TRBD2 | . | TRBJ2-3 | TRBV7-9 | TGTGCCAGCACCATCGCCCTAGCGGGGGGTGATACGCAGTATTTT | CASTIALAGGDTQYF
TRBD1 | . | TRBJ1-5 | TRBV2 | TGTGCCAGTAGTACAGGACAGGATAATCAGCCCCAGCATTTT | CASSTGQDNQPQHF
. | . | TRBJ2-7 | TRBV10-2 | TGCGCCAGCAGTGAGAAGGGGGGGGCGTCCTACGAGCAGTACTTC | CASSEKGGASYEQYF
TRBD1 | . | TRBJ1-2 | TRBV10-3 | TGTGCCATCAGTGAGTGGGACAGGACCTATGGCTACACCTTC | CAISEWDRTYGYTF
. | few | TRBJ1-2 | TRBV6-5 | TGTGCCAGCAGTTACTCAGGGCCCAGGGCGCAGGGCTACACCTTC | CASSYSGPRAQGYTF
TRBD2 | . | TRBJ2-5 | TRBV27 | TGTGCCAGCAGTTGGACTAGCGCTTATGAGGGGACCCAGTACTTC | CASSWTSAYEGTQYF
. | . | TRBJ1-2 | TRBV10-1 | TGCGCCAGATGCACAGGGTTCGACTATGGCTACACCTTC | CARCTGFDYGYTF
TRBD1 | . | TRBJ2-7 | TRBV19 | TGTGCCAGTAGCCCCGGTGGACAGGGGGGCTACGAGCAGTACTTC | CASSPGGQGGYEQYF
. | . | TRBJ2-2 | TRBV5-6 | TGTGCCAGCAGACGAGGTGGGAGGAACACCGGGGAGCTGTTTTTT | CASRRGGRNTGELFF
. | . | TRBJ1-4 | TRBV5-5 | TGTGCCAGCAGTCCGACGGCGGGAACCCTTAACGAAAAACTGTTTTTT | CASSPTAGTLNEKLFF
TRBD1 | . | TRBJ1-4 | TRBV5-1 | TGCGCCAGCAGCTTGGGGGACAGAAGTAATGAAAAACTGTTTTTT | CASSLGDRSNEKLFF
TRBD2 | . | TRBJ2-7 | TRBV2 | TGTGCCAGCAGTGAAAATAGCGGGGCTTGGTACGAGCAGTACTTC | CASSENSGAWYEQYF
. | . | TRBJ2-1 | TRBV10-3 | TGTGCCATCAGCCGAGTCATGGCTAACCTAGACAATGAGCAGTTCTTC | CAISRVMANLDNEQFF
. | . | TRBJ1-3 | TRBV29-1 | TGCAGCGTTGATGACAACTCTGGAAACACCATATATTTT | CSVDDNSGNTIYF
. | . | TRBJ1-4 | TRBV2 | TGTGCCAGCACAGGGGTCAATGAAAAACTGTTTTTT | CASTGVNEKLFF
TRBD2 | . | TRBJ2-7 | TRBV19 | TGTGCCAGTAGTATGATAGCGGGGGACGAGCAGTACTTC | CASSMIAGDEQYF
TRBD1 | few | TRBJ2-7 | TRBV27 | TGTGCCAGCAGTCGCCAGACAGGGGGCCGGTACGAGCAGTACTTC | CASSRQTGGRYEQYF
. | . | TRBJ2-1 | TRBV3-1/TRBV3-2 | TGTGCCAGCAGCCAGGTACAGGATTACAATGAGCAGTTCTTC | CASSQVQDYNEQFF
TRBD2 | . | TRBJ2-1 | TRBV6-5 | TGTGCCAGCAGTTATAGACTAGCGGGGACTGAGCAGTTCTTC | CASSYRLAGTEQFF
. | few | TRBJ2-7 | TRBV7-9 | TGTGCCAGCAGCCCGGGGTCCTACGAGCAGTACTTC | CASSPGSYEQYF
TRBD1 | . | TRBJ2-4 | TRBV6-5 | TGTGCCAGCAGTTACTCCGGGACAGACAAAAACATTCAGTACTTC | CASSYSGTDKNIQYF
. | . | TRBJ2-1 | TRBV19 | TGTGCCAGTAGTATCCCCTCTCTCGGACGGGGCTCCTACAATGAGCAGTTCTTC | CASSIPSLGRGSYNEQFF
TRBD1 | once | TRBJ2-7 | TRBV30 | TGTGCCTGGAGGTCGGGACAGGGTTTCCTCGAGCAGTACTTC | CAWRSGQGFLEQYF
TRBD1 | . | TRBJ2-7 | TRBV7-9 | TGTGCCAGCAGCTTAGAGGGACAGGGCTCCTACGAGCAGTACTTC | CASSLEGQGSYEQYF
TRBD1 | . | TRBJ2-1 | TRBV2 | TGTGCCAGCGGCCGGGACAGGTACAATGAGCAGTTCTTC | CASGRDRYNEQFF
TRBD2 | . | TRBJ2-4 | TRBV10-3 | TGTGCCATCAGTGAGTCTGGGGGGGTCATTCAGTACTTC | CAISESGGVIQYF
. | . | TRBJ2-1 | TRBV6-1 | TGTGCCAGCAGTGAATTACTGGAGGGGGAGCAGTTCTTC | CASSELLEGEQFF
. | . | TRBJ2-7 | TRBV5-1 | TGCGCCAGCAGCTCGGACACCCCTGGCATTGAGCAGTACTTC | CASSSDTPGIEQYF
. | few | TRBJ1-2 | TRBV6-2/TRBV6-3 | TGTGCCAGCAGTTACTCACAGGGTCCCTATGGCTACACCTTC | CASSYSQGPYGYTF
. | . | TRBJ1-5 | TRBV20-1 | TGCAGTGCTAGTGAGGCAGGATTTTATGGCAATCAGCCCCAGCATTTT | CSASEAGFYGNQPQHF
TRBD1 | . | TRBJ1-6 | TRBV19 | TGTGCCAGTAGTATAAGGGACAGTAATTCACCCCTCCACTTT | CASSIRDSNSPLHF
TRBD2 | . | TRBJ2-5 | TRBV5-1 | TGCGCCAGCAGCTTGTTAGCGGGGGGCATCCAAGAGACCCAGTACTTC | CASSLLAGGIQETQYF
TRBD2 | . | TRBJ2-5 | TRBV7-2 | TGTGCCAGCAGCTTAGGCGGGGGGGGCTCAGGGACCCAGTACTTC | CASSLGGGGSGTQYF
TRBD2 | . | TRBJ2-3 | TRBV9 | TGTGCCAGCAGCTTAGGGACTAGCGGATTCGATACGCAGTATTTT | CASSLGTSGFDTQYF